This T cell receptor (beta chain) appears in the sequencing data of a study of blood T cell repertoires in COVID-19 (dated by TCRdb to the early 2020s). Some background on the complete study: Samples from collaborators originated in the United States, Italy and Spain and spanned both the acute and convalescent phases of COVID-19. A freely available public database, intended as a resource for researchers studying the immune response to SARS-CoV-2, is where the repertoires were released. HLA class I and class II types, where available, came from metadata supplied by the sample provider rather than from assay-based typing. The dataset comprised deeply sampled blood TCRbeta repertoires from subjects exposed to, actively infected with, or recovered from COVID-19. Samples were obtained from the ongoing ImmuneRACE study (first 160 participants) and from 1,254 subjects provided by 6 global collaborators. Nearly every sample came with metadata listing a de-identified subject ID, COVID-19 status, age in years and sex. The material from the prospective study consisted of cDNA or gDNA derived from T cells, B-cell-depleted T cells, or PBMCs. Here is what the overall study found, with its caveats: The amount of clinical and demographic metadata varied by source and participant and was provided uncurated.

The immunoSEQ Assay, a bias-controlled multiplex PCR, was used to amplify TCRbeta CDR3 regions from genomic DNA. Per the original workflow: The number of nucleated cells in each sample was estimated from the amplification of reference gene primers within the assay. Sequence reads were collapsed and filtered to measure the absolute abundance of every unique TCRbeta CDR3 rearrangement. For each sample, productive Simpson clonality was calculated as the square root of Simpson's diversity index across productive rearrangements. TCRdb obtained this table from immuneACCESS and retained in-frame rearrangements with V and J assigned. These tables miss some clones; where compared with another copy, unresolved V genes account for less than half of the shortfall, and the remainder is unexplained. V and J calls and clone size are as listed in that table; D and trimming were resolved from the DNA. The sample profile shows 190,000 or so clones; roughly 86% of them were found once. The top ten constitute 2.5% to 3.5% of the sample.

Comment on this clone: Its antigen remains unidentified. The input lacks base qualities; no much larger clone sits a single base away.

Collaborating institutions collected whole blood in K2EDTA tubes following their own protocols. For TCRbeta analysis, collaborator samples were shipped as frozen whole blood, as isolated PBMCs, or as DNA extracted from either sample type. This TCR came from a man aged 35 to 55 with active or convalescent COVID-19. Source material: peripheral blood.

CDR3 reads: CASPPGGRGFHTIYF. Read as DNA, the sequence is TGTGCCAGCCCGCCTGGGGGCAGGGGCTTTCACACCATATATTTT. In this chain, TRBV9 is recombined with TRBJ1-3; the D gene is possibly TRBD1, with 6 bases matching. Trimming costs V 7 bases and J 8 bases, and their ends lie 22 bases apart. The CDR3 runs 15 amino acids, cysteine and phenylalanine included. CDR3 DNA is the only sequence kept; it has 45 bases, read in frame from the first base. The germline V gene gives CDR1 as SGDLS and CDR2 as YYNGEE.